What follows is one T cell receptor beta chain and its context. There are 15 residues in the CDR3. Germline trimming cut 8 bases from V and 4 bases from J; bases unmatched to any gene: 7. Germline V CDR1 and CDR2: LGHNA, YNFKEQ. This sample was included in a study of T cell responses to AZD1222 COVID-19 vaccine. Sequencing was performed with immunoSEQ multiplex PCR; in TCRdb, only in-frame clones are kept and a portion is missing. The sample holds about 120,000 clones, 70% to 90% seen once. The sample consisted of peripheral blood, taken on day 0 of AZD1222 vaccination. The origin of this receptor is an adult in good health. V gene TRBV4-2 combines with J gene TRBJ2-1, with TRBD2 matching 11 bases. For the CDR3, the DNA is TGTGCCAGCTGCACACTAGCGGGAGATTACAATGAGCAGTTCTTC. Translating gives CASCTLAGDYNEQFF.